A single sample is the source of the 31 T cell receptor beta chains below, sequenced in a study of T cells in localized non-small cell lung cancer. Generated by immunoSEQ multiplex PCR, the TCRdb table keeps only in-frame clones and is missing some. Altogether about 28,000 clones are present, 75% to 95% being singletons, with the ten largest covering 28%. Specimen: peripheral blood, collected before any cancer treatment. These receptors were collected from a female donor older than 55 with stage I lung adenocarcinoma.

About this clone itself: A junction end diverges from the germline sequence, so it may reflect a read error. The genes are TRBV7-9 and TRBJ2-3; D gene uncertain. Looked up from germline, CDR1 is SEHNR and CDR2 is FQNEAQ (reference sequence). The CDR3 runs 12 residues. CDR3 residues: CASTLVADTQYF. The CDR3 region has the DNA TGTGCCAGCACCTTAGTTGCAGATACGCAGTATTTT.

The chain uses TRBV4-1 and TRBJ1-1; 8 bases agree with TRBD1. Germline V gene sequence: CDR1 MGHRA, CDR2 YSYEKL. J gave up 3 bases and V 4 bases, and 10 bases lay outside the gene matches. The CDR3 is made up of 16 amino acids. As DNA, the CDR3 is TGCGCCAGCAGCCCCACAGGGGGGTTAGGGGACACTGAAGCTTTCTTT. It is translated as CASSPTGGLGDTEAFF.

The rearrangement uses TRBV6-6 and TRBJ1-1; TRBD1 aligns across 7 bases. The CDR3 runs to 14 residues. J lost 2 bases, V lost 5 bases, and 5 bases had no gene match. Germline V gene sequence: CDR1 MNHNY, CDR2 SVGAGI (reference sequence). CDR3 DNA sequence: TGTGCCAGCAGTGTCCGGGACAGAAACACTGAAGCTTTCTTT. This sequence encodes CASSVRDRNTEAFF.

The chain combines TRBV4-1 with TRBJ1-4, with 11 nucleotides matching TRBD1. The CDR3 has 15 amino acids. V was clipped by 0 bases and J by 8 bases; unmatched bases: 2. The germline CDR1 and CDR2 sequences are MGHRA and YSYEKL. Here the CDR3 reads CASSQEGTGGEKLFF. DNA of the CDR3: TGCGCCAGCAGCCAAGAGGGGACAGGGGGAGAAAAACTGTTTTTT.

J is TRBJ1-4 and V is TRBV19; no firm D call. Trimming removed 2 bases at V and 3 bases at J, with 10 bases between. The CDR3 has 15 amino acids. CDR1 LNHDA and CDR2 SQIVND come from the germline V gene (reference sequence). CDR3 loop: CASSIQARANEKLFF. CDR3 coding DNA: TGTGCCAGTAGTATACAGGCGCGGGCTAATGAAAAACTGTTTTTT.

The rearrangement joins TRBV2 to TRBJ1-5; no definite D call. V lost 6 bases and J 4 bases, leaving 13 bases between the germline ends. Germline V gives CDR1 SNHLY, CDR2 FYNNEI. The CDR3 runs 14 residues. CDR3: CASSRDGRNQPQHF. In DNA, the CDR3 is TGTGCCAGCAGCCGCGACGGGCGAAATCAGCCCCAGCATTTT.

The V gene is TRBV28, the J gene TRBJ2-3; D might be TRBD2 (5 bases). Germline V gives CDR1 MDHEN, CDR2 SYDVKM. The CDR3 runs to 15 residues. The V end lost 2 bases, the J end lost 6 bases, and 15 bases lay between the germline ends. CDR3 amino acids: CASSLGLAGQDTQYF. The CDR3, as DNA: TGTGCCAGCAGTTTAGGATTGGCGGGCCAGGATACGCAGTATTTT.

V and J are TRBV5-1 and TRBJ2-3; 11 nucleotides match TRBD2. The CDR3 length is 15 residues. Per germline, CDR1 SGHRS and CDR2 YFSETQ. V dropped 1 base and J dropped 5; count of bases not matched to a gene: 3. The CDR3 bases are TGCGCCAGCAGCTTGTCCGGACTAGCGGGAGATACGCAGTATTTT. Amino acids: CASSLSGLAGDTQYF.

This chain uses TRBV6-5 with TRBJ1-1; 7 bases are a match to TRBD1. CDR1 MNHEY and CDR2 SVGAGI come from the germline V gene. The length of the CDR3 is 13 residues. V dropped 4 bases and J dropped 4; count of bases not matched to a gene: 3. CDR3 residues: CASSLQGFTEAFF. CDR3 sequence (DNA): TGTGCCAGCAGTTTACAGGGGTTCACTGAAGCTTTCTTT.

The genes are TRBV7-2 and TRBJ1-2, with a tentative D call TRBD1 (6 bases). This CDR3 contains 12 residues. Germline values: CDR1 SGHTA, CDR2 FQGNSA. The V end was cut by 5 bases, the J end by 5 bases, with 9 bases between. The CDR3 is CASSGQRYGYTF. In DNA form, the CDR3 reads TGTGCCAGCAGCGGACAGAGATATGGCTACACCTTC.

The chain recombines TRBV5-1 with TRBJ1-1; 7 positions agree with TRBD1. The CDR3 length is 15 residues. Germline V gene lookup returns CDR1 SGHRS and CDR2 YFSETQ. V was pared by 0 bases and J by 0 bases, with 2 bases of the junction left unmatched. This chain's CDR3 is CASSLGDSMNTEAFF. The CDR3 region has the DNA TGCGCCAGCAGCTTGGGGGACAGCATGAACACTGAAGCTTTCTTT.

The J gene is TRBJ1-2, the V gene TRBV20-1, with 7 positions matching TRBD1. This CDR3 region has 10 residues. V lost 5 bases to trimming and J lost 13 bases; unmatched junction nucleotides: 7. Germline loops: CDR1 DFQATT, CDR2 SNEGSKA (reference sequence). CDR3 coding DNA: TGCAGTGCTCGACAGGGTAGGAGCACCTTC. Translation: CSARQGRSTF.

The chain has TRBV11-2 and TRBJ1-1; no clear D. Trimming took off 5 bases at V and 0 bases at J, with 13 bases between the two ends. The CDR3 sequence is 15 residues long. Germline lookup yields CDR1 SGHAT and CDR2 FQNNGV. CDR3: CASSLGRSLNTEAFF. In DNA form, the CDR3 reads TGTGCCAGCAGCCTCGGACGGAGCTTGAACACTGAAGCTTTCTTT.

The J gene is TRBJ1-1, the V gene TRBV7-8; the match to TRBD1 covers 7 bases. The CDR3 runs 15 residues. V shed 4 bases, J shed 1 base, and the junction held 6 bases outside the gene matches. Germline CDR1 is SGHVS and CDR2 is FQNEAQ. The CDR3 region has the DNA TGTGCCAGCAGCTCACGAGGGGGCCAGAACACTGAAGCTTTCTTT. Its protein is CASSSRGGQNTEAFF.

CDR3 protein: CASSPQGEKLFF. CDR3 DNA: TGCGCCAGCAGCCCTCAGGGGGAAAAACTGTTTTTT. The V and J genes are TRBV5-1 and TRBJ1-4, with D tentatively TRBD1 (6 bases). This CDR3 is built from 12 residues. V lost 4 bases, J lost 8 bases, and 9 bases lay in between. Germline V gives CDR1 SGHRS, CDR2 YFSETQ. Filled out from reference TRBV5-1 and TRBJ1-4, the complete variable domain reads KAGVTQTPRYLIKTRGQQVTLSCSPISGHRSVSWYQQTPGQGLQFLFEYFSETQRNKGNFPGRFSGRQFSNSRSEMNVSTLELGDSALYLCASSPQGEKLFFGSGTQLSVL.

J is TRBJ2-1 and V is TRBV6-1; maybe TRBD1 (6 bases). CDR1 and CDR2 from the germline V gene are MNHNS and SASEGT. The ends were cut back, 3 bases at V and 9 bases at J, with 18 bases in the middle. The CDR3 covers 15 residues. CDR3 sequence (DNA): TGTGCCAGCAGTGAGGACAGATCTGGGCTGGGTGAGCAGTTCTTC. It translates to CASSEDRSGLGEQFF.

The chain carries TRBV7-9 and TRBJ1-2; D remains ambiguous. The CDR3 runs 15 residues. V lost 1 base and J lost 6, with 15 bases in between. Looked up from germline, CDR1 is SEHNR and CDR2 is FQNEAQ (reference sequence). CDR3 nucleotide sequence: TGTGCCAGCAGCTTAGGGGGTGCAGGAAGAGATGGCTACACCTTC. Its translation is CASSLGGAGRDGYTF.

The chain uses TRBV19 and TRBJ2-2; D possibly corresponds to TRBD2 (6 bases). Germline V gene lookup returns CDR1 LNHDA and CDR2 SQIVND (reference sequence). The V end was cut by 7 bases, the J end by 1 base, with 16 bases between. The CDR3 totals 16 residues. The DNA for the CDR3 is TGTGCCAGTACCAACCGAGGTAGCGGGAACACCGGGGAGCTGTTTTTT. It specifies CASTNRGSGNTGELFF.

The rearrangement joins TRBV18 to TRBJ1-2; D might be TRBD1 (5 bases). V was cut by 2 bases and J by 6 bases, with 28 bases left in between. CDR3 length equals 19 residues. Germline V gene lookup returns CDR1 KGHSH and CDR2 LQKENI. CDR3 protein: CASSPGRGRILGGGNGYTF. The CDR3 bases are TGTGCCAGCTCACCAGGGAGGGGAAGGATCCTTGGAGGCGGCAATGGCTACACCTTC. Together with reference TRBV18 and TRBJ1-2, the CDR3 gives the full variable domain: NAGVMQNPRHLVRRRGQEARLRCSPMKGHSHVYWYRQLPEEGLKFMVYLQKENIIDESGMPKERFSAEFPKEGPSILRIQQVVRGDSAAYFCASSPGRGRILGGGNGYTFGSGTRLTVV.

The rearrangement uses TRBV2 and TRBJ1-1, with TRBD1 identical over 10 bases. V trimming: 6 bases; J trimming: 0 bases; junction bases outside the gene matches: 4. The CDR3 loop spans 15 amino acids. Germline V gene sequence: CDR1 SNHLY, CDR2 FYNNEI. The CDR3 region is CASSTGTGVNTEAFF. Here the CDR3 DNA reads TGTGCCAGCAGCACCGGGACAGGGGTGAACACTGAAGCTTTCTTT.

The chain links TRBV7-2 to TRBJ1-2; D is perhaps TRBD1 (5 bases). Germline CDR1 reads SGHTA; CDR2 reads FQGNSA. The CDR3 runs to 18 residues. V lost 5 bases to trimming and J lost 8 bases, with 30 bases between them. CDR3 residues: CASSPGSGRPDSLVGYTF. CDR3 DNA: TGTGCCAGCAGCCCCGGGTCGGGACGGCCAGACTCTTTGGTCGGCTACACCTTC.

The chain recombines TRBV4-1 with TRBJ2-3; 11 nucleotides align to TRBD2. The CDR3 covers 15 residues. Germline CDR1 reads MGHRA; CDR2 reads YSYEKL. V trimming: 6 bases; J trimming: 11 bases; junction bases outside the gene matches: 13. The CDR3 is CASSLGASGGRWQYF. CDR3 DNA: TGCGCCAGCAGTCTTGGGGCTAGCGGGGGGAGGTGGCAGTATTTT.

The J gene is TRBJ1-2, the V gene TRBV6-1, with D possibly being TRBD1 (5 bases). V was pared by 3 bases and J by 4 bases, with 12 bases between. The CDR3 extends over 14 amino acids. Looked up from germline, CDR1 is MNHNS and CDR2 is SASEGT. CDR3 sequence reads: CASSERWDGYGYTF. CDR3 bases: TGTGCCAGCAGTGAGCGTTGGGACGGCTATGGCTACACCTTC.

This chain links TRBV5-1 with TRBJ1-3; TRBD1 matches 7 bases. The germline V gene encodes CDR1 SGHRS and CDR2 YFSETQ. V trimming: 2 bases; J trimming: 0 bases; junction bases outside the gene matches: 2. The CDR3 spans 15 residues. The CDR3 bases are TGCGCCAGCAGCTTCAGGGGGGACTCTGGAAACACCATATATTTT. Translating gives CASSFRGDSGNTIYF.

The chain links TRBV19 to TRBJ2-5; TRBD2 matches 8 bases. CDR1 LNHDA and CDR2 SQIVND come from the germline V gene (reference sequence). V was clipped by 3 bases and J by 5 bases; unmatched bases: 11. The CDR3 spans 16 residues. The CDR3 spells CASSIRLSGDGETQYF. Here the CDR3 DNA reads TGTGCCAGTAGTATTAGGCTTAGCGGGGATGGGGAGACCCAGTACTTC.

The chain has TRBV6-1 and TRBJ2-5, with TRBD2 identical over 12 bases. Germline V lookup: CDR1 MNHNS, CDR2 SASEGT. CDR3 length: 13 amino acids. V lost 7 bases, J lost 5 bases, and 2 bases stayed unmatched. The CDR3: CASMLAGGETQYF. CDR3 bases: TGTGCCAGCATGCTAGCGGGGGGGGAGACCCAGTACTTC.

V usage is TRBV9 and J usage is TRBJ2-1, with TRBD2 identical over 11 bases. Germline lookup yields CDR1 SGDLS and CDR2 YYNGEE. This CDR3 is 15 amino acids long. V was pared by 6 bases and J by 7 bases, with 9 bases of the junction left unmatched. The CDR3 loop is CASNPEVAGGNEQFF. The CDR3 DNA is TGTGCCAGCAACCCCGAGGTAGCGGGGGGGAATGAGCAGTTCTTC.

CDR3 bases: TGTGCCAGCAGCGTGAGCACTAGCCCCGGGGAGCTGTTTTTT. Its translation: CASSVSTSPGELFF. The genes are TRBV9 and TRBJ2-2, with D perhaps TRBD2 (6 bases). V lost 2 bases to trimming and J lost 6 bases, with 11 bases between them. Germline CDR1 and CDR2: SGDLS and YYNGEE. This CDR3 spans 14 amino acids.

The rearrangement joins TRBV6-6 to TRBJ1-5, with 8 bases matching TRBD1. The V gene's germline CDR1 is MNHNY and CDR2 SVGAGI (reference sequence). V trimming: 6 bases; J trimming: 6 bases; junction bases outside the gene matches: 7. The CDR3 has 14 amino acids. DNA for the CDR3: TGTGCCAGCAGCCTGGACAGGGTACGTCAGCCCCAGCATTTT. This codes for CASSLDRVRQPQHF.

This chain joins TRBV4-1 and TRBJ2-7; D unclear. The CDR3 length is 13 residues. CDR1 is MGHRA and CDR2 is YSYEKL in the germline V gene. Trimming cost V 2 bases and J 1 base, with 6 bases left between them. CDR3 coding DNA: TGCGCCAGCAGCCAACTTAGTTCCTACGAGCAGTACTTC. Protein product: CASSQLSSYEQYF.

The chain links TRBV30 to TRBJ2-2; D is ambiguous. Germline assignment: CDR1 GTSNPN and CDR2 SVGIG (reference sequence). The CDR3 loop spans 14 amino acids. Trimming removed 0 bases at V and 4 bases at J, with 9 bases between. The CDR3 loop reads CAWSVQISTGELFF. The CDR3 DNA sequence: TGTGCCTGGAGTGTACAGATTTCCACCGGGGAGCTGTTTTTT.